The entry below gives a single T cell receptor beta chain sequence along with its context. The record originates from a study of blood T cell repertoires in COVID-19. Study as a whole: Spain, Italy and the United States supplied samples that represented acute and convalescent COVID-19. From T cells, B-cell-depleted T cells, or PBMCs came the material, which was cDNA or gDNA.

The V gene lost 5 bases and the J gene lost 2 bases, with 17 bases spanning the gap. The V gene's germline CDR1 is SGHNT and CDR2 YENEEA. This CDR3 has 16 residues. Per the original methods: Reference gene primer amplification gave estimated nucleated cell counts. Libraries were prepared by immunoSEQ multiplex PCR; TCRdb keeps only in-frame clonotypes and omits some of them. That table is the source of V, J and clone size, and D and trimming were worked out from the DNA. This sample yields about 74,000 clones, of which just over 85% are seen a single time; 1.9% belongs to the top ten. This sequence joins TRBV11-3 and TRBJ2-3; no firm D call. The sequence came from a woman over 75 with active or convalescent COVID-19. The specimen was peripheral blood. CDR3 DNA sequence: TGTGCCAGCAGCCCCCAGCTCCGCGGAGACACAGATACGCAGTATTTT. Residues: CASSPQLRGDTDTQYF.